The 23 T cell receptor beta chains given below trace back to one sample, sequenced in a study of shared clonotypes between healthy human individuals. Assay used: immunoSEQ multiplex PCR; TCRdb lists only in-frame clones, some missing. The sample yields fewer than 1 million clones, about 96% seen once. CD45RO-negative, CCR7-selected cells formed the naive CD8 fraction, which excluded terminally differentiated effector memory CD45RA+ cells. Input material: naive CD8+ T cells sorted from blood. These receptors were collected from a man under 40 in good health.

J is TRBJ1-2 and V is TRBV27; 11 bases agree with TRBD1. Germline assignment: CDR1 MNHEY and CDR2 SMNVEV (reference sequence). The CDR3 has 15 amino acids. V was clipped by 5 bases and J by 3 bases; unmatched bases: 5. The CDR3 nucleotides are TGTGCCAGCAGTACGGGACAGGGGGTAGACTATGGCTACACCTTC. Amino acids: CASSTGQGVDYGYTF.

V is TRBV2 and J is TRBJ2-7; 7 bases are a match to TRBD2. V trimming: 7 bases; J trimming: 6 bases; junction bases outside the gene matches: 12. Germline assignment: CDR1 SNHLY and CDR2 FYNNEI. CDR3 length: 14 residues. CDR3 DNA sequence: TGTGCCAGCAATCCCCTAACTAGCGTCTCCGAGCAGTACTTC. Its protein product is CASNPLTSVSEQYF.

The rearrangement uses TRBV9 and TRBJ2-5, with D hard to call. The ends were cut back, 3 bases at V and 1 base at J, with 1 base in the middle. Germline values: CDR1 SGDLS, CDR2 YYNGEE. This CDR3 has 11 amino acids. CDR3 amino acids: CASSAQETQYF. CDR3 DNA: TGTGCCAGCAGCGCCCAAGAGACCCAGTACTTC.

V is TRBV29-1 and J is TRBJ2-3, with 7 bases lining up with TRBD2. CDR3 length: 12 amino acids. Germline CDR1 and CDR2: SQVTM and ANQGSEA. In DNA form, the CDR3 reads TGCGGCGGGAGATACGGCACAGATACGCAGTATTTT. Its protein is CGGRYGTDTQYF.

The chain joins TRBV6-5 to TRBJ1-4, with no clear D. The CDR3 spans 13 residues. The ends were cut back, 5 bases at V and 8 bases at J, with 12 bases in the middle. Germline V gives CDR1 MNHEY, CDR2 SVGAGI. The DNA of the CDR3 is TGTGCCAGCAGTCACCCCGGGTGGGAAAAACTGTTTTTT. Its protein product is CASSHPGWEKLFF.

The chain recombines TRBV7-8 with TRBJ1-1; D is unresolved. V lost 0 bases and J lost 1, with 6 bases in between. Germline CDR1 reads SGHVS; CDR2 reads FQNEAQ. This CDR3 has 14 residues. CDR3 coding DNA: TGTGCCAGCAGCTTAGCGCGAGGGAACACTGAAGCTTTCTTT. Translated: CASSLARGNTEAFF.

The chain links TRBV2 to TRBJ2-2; no clear D. Trimming stripped 5 bases from V and 6 bases from J, with 19 bases between. The CDR3 is made up of 16 amino acids. Germline-derived CDR1 and CDR2 are SNHLY and FYNNEI. CDR3 bases: TGTGCCAGCAGTCCCCAGGCCCCTCTCACCGCCGGGGAGCTGTTTTTT. It is translated as CASSPQAPLTAGELFF.

A single count supports this clone. V and J are TRBV28 and TRBJ2-7, with a weak D call TRBD1 (6 bases). Germline assignment: CDR1 MDHEN and CDR2 SYDVKM. This CDR3 contains 16 residues. With 4 bases removed from V and 2 bases from J, the gap between germline ends came to 18 bases. CDR3 bases: TGTGCCAGCAGTTCACGGGACACTCCCTATCCCTACGAGCAGTACTTC. Amino acid sequence: CASSSRDTPYPYEQYF.

The V call is TRBV4-1, the J call TRBJ2-7; possible D gene TRBD1, 7 bases. Deletions cut 2 bases from V and 8 bases from J, with 13 bases between. The length of the CDR3 is 13 residues. The germline V gene encodes CDR1 MGHRA and CDR2 YSYEKL. The CDR3 here is CASSQIRGEKQYF. The CDR3 nucleotides are TGCGCCAGCAGCCAAATCAGGGGGGAGAAGCAGTACTTC.

The rearrangement links TRBV2 to TRBJ2-7, with 8 positions matching TRBD1. The length of the CDR3 is 17 residues. Germline CDR1 is SNHLY and CDR2 is FYNNEI. Trimming at V came to 5 bases and at J to 0 bases, leaving 12 bases not matched to a gene. CDR3 in DNA: TGTGCCAGCAGTACCGACAGATCCGGGACAGGCTCCTACGAGCAGTACTTC. It specifies CASSTDRSGTGSYEQYF.

The V gene is TRBV27, the J gene TRBJ1-1; 7 nucleotides match TRBD1. There are 14 residues in the CDR3. Trimming cost V 4 bases and J 7 bases; bases outside gene matches: 9. From germline, CDR1 is MNHEY and CDR2 SMNVEV (reference sequence). This CDR3 reads CASSWDRRTSEAFF. CDR3 DNA sequence: TGTGCCAGCAGTTGGGACAGAAGGACGAGTGAAGCTTTCTTT.

A word on this clone: Different DNA sequences within this sample yield the same CDR3. This chain uses TRBV27 with TRBJ2-7, with TRBD1 identical over 7 bases. Germline CDR1 reads MNHEY; CDR2 reads SMNVEV (reference sequence). The CDR3 spans 14 residues. V trimming: 3 bases; J trimming: 3 bases; junction bases outside the gene matches: 5. CDR3 nucleotides: TGTGCCAGCAGTTTGTCGGCAGGGGGCTACGAGCAGTACTTC. Translated: CASSLSAGGYEQYF.

The chain joins TRBV27 to TRBJ2-3; D gene uncertain. CDR3 length: 15 residues. Germline V gene lookup returns CDR1 MNHEY and CDR2 SMNVEV (reference sequence). The V gene lost 2 bases and the J gene lost 4 bases, with 13 bases spanning the gap. The CDR3 bases are TGTGCCAGCAGTTTACTCGGGCAGCCCCCAGATACGCAGTATTTT. Protein: CASSLLGQPPDTQYF.

The gene calls are TRBV11-2 and TRBJ1-2; TRBD1 matches at 7 bases. V lost 4 bases to trimming and J lost 0 bases; unmatched junction nucleotides: 14. The CDR3 has 18 residues. Germline V gives CDR1 SGHAT, CDR2 FQNNGV. CDR3 DNA: TGTGCCAGCAGCTCTCACCGGGACAGCCACCTAGCTAACTATGGCTACACCTTC. The encoded protein is CASSSHRDSHLANYGYTF.

The chain has TRBV9 and TRBJ2-1; TRBD2 matches 10 bases. The CDR3 extends over 19 amino acids. V gave up 2 bases and J gave up 0 bases; unmatched junction bases: 11. Germline V gene lookup returns CDR1 SGDLS and CDR2 YYNGEE. DNA of the CDR3: TGTGCCAGCAGCGTTTTCAGGACTAGCGGAGGGTCCTCCTACAATGAGCAGTTCTTC. Translated: CASSVFRTSGGSSYNEQFF. The variable domain in full, completed from reference TRBV9 and TRBJ2-1, reads DSGVTQTPKHLITATGQRVTLRCSPRSGDLSVYWYQQSLDQGLQFLIQYYNGEERAKGNILERFSAQQFPDLHSELNLSSLELGDSALYFCASSVFRTSGGSSYNEQFFGPGTRLTVL.

This chain connects TRBV7-9 to TRBJ1-1; possibly TRBD1 for D (5 bases). Germline V lookup: CDR1 SEHNR, CDR2 FQNEAQ (reference sequence). The CDR3 consists of 15 residues. Trimming removed 3 bases from V and 4 bases from J, with 15 bases in between. The CDR3 DNA reads as TGTGCCAGCAGCTTCTCAAACGCAGGGTCCACTGAAGCTTTCTTT. Its translation is CASSFSNAGSTEAFF. Full variable domain (outside the CDR3, taken from reference TRBV7-9 and TRBJ1-1): DTGVSQNPRHKITKRGQNVTFRCDPISEHNRLYWYRQTLGQGPEFLTYFQNEAQLEKSRLLSDRFSAERPKGSFSTLEIQRTEQGDSAMYLCASSFSNAGSTEAFFGQGTRLTVV.

The table lists this clone with a count of one. V usage is TRBV11-2 and J usage is TRBJ2-1; 7 positions agree with TRBD1. The CDR3 runs to 14 residues. Germline V gene lookup returns CDR1 SGHAT and CDR2 FQNNGV. Losses at the gene ends were 4 bases for V and 6 bases for J; bases not matched to a gene: 6. CDR3 nucleotide sequence: TGTGCCAGCAGCTCAATTTGGACAGGCAATGAGCAGTTCTTC. Amino acid sequence: CASSSIWTGNEQFF.

The chain is built from TRBV14 and TRBJ1-4; the D is unclear. V lost 0 bases and J 8 bases, leaving 13 bases between the germline ends. Germline V gene lookup returns CDR1 SGHDN and CDR2 FVKESK. This CDR3 comprises 15 residues. The chain's CDR3 is CASSQDLGVEEKLFF. CDR3 coding DNA: TGTGCCAGCAGCCAAGATCTGGGAGTTGAAGAAAAACTGTTTTTT.

The chain joins TRBV7-2 to TRBJ2-7; 7 bases are shared with TRBD1. Germline CDR1 is SGHTA and CDR2 is FQGNSA. J lost 5 bases, V lost 1 base, and 2 bases had no gene match. This CDR3 comprises 13 residues. The DNA of the CDR3 is TGTGCCAGCAGCTTAGGGGACAGAAACGAGCAGTACTTC. It specifies CASSLGDRNEQYF.

The sample holds a few counts of this clone. V usage is TRBV2 and J usage is TRBJ2-3; 14 bases agree with TRBD2. The J segment lost 3 bases and the V segment lost 3 bases, leaving 8 bases of the junction unmatched. CDR1 is SNHLY, CDR2 FYNNEI, per germline. This CDR3 region has 18 residues. CDR3 in amino acids: CASSETGTSGSGTDTQYF. DNA of the CDR3: TGTGCCAGCAGTGAGACTGGGACTAGCGGGAGTGGTACAGATACGCAGTATTTT.

V and J are TRBV7-9 and TRBJ1-1; the D gene is possibly TRBD1 (6 bases). V lost 0 bases, J lost 8 bases, and 16 bases lay in between. The length of the CDR3 is 15 residues. Germline CDR1 reads SEHNR; CDR2 reads FQNEAQ (reference sequence). The CDR3 region has the DNA TGTGCCAGCAGCTTAGCGAGGGGGGTCCGAGAGGAAGCTTTCTTT. Its translation: CASSLARGVREEAFF.

In the case of this clone: The same CDR3 arises from other DNA sequences in this sample as well. The chain employs TRBV19 and TRBJ2-7; 7 positions match TRBD1. Germline V lookup: CDR1 LNHDA, CDR2 SQIVND (reference sequence). The CDR3 covers 13 residues. Trimming at V came to 5 bases and at J to 2 bases, leaving 3 bases not matched to a gene. The CDR3 DNA sequence: TGTGCCAGTAGTCCCGGGACAGCCTACGAGCAGTACTTC. Translation: CASSPGTAYEQYF. Using reference TRBV19 and TRBJ2-7 for the parts outside the CDR3, the full variable domain is DGGITQSPKYLFRKEGQNVTLSCEQNLNHDAMYWYRQDPGQGLRLIYYSQIVNDFQKGDIAEGYSVSREKKESFPLTVTSAQKNPTAFYLCASSPGTAYEQYFGPGTRLTVT.

The chain combines TRBV6-1 with TRBJ1-2; D not resolved. There are 13 residues in the CDR3. Per germline, CDR1 MNHNS and CDR2 SASEGT. Deletions cut 6 bases from V and 4 bases from J, with 12 bases between. The CDR3 here is CASSDTGLYGYTF. CDR3 DNA sequence: TGTGCCAGCAGCGATACCGGACTCTATGGCTACACCTTC.